The TCR beta chain under discussion was sequenced for a study of CD8 T cells in Susac syndrome. Study context: The sequenced Susac syndrome patients included about 6 who had clinically active disease and under 10 who were in remission.

The CDR3 length is 15 residues. V dropped 3 bases and J dropped 3 bases, with 10 bases sitting between them. Per the germline V gene, CDR1 is SGDLS and CDR2 is YYNGEE. An input of 0.5 to 1 ug of RNA was subjected to reverse transcription using random hexamers. TCRdb redid the calling of the immunoSEQ multiplex PCR reads with MiXCR, one entry per CDR3 protein. This sample has over 130,000 distinct CDR3 sequences, with approximately 95% found just once. The specimen sequenced was CD4+ T cells from PBMCs. V gene TRBV9 combines with J gene TRBJ2-6; no reliable D call. This clonotype was sampled from a human donor with Susac syndrome. Here the CDR3 reads CASSDAESGANVLTF. CDR3 nucleotides: TGTGCCAGCAGCGACGCGGAGAGTGGGGCCAACGTCCTGACTTTC.